This passage covers 5 T cell receptor beta chains from one sample sequenced in a study of blood T cell repertoires in COVID-19. Using immunoSEQ multiplex PCR, the repertoire was profiled, and TCRdb retains in-frame clones only, with some absent. This sample has fewer than 700,000 clones, with 70% to 90% found just once. Sequencing was carried out using peripheral blood. The receptors were gathered from a woman aged 50 to 65 with COVID-19, enrolled during active disease.

This chain connects TRBV30 to TRBJ1-3, with TRBD1 matching 8 bases. The ends lost 3 bases at V and 3 bases at J; junction bases unmatched: 1. CDR1 and CDR2 (germline): GTSNPN, SVGIG (reference sequence). The CDR3 has 13 amino acids. CDR3 loop: CAWSRGLGNTIYF. DNA for the CDR3: TGTGCCTGGAGCAGGGGGCTTGGAAACACCATATATTTT.

The chain uses TRBV13 and TRBJ2-6; 8 bases are a match to TRBD1. The germline V gene encodes CDR1 PRHDT and CDR2 FYEKMQ (reference sequence). This CDR3 is built from 21 residues. V shed 4 bases and J 0 bases; nucleotides not matched to a gene: 17. The CDR3 DNA reads as TGTGCCAGCAGCTCCGCTACCCCCGGACAGGGAATCAACTCTGGGGCCAACGTCCTGACTTTC. Translation: CASSSATPGQGINSGANVLTF.

This clone was counted a few times. The chain employs TRBV30 and TRBJ1-6, with 11 bases aligning to TRBD1. In germline, CDR1 is GTSNPN, CDR2 SVGIG (reference sequence). Germline trimming cut 2 bases from V and 9 bases from J; bases unmatched to any gene: 6. The CDR3 has 15 residues. The CDR3 here is CAWSYGQGASSPLHF. The CDR3, as DNA: TGTGCCTGGAGTTACGGACAGGGGGCAAGTTCACCCCTCCACTTT.

This sequence joins TRBV2 and TRBJ1-5; possible D gene TRBD1, 5 bases. V shed 3 bases and J shed 6 bases, with 15 bases lying between them. Germline loops: CDR1 SNHLY, CDR2 FYNNEI. The CDR3 totals 15 residues. The CDR3 here is CASSDRGVEGQPQHF. The CDR3, as DNA: TGTGCCAGCAGTGACCGAGGGGTGGAGGGTCAGCCCCAGCATTTT.

The chain uses TRBV28 and TRBJ1-2, with D maybe TRBD1 (5 bases). CDR3 length: 13 amino acids. With 6 bases removed from V and 6 bases from J, the gap between germline ends came to 14 bases. In germline, CDR1 is MDHEN, CDR2 SYDVKM. The CDR3 here is CASRSGLNDGYTF. The CDR3 DNA follows: TGTGCCAGCAGGTCAGGGTTGAACGATGGCTACACCTTC.